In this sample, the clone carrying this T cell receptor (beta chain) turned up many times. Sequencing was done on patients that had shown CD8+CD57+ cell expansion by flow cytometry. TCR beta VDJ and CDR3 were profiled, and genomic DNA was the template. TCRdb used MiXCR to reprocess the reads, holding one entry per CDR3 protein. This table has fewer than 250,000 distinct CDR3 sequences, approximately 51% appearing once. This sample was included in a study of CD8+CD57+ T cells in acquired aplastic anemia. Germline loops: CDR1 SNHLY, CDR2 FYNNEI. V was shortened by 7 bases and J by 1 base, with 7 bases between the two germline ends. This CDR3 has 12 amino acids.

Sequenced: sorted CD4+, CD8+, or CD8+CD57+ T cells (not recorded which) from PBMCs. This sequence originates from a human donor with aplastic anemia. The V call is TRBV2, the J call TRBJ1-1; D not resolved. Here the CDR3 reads CASTDGNTEAFF. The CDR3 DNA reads TGTGCCAGCACGGACGGGAACACTGAAGCTTTCTTT. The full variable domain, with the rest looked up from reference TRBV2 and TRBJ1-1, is EPEVTQTPSHQVTQMGQEVILRCVPISNHLYFYWYRQILGQKVEFLVSFYNNEISEKSEIFDDQFSVERPDGSNFTLKIRSTKLEDSAMYFCASTDGNTEAFFGQGTRLTVV.